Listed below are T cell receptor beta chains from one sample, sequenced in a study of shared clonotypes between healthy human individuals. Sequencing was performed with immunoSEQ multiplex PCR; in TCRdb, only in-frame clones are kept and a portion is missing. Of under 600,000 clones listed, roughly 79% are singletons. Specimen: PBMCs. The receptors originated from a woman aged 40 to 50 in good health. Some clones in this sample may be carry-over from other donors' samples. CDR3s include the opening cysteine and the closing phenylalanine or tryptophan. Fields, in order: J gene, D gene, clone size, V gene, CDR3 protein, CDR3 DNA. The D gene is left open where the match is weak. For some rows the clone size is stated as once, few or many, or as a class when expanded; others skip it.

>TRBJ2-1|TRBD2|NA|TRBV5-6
CASSPGTAGGDYYNEQFF
TGTGCCAGCAGCCCTGGGACGGCGGGGGGAGATTACTACAATGAGCAGTTCTTC
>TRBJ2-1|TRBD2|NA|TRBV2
CASSLTSGRWKFF
TGTGCCAGCAGTCTCACTAGCGGGAGGTGGAAGTTCTTC
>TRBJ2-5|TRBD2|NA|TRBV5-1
CASSLGVAGGSGETQYF
TGCGCCAGCAGCTTGGGAGTAGCGGGAGGATCTGGGGAGACCCAGTACTTC
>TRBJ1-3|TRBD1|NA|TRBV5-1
CASSLAIGRGQNTIYF
TGCGCCAGCAGCTTGGCAATCGGCAGGGGGCAGAACACCATATATTTT
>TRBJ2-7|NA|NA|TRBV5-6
CASSLEGVAYSYEQYF
TGTGCCAGCAGCTTGGAGGGGGTCGCCTACTCCTACGAGCAGTACTTC
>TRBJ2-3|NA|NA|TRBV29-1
CSERGGGDTQYF
TGCAGCGAACGCGGAGGGGGGGATACGCAGTATTTT
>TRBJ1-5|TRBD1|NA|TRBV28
CASTTDRGIRQPQHF
TGTGCCAGCACCACGGACAGGGGTATAAGGCAGCCCCAGCATTTT
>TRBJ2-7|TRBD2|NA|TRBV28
CARGGSSYEQYF
TGTGCCAGGGGGGGGAGCTCCTACGAGCAGTACTTC
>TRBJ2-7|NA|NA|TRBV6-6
CASSYSSAYSYEQYF
TGTGCCAGCAGTTACTCGTCTGCATACTCCTACGAGCAGTACTTC
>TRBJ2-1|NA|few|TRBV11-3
CASSSRSSGEQFF
TGTGCCAGCAGCTCCCGTTCTTCGGGTGAGCAGTTCTTC
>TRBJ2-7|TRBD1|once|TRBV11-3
CASSDYRGKGYEQYF
TGTGCCAGCAGCGACTACAGGGGTAAGGGCTACGAGCAGTACTTC
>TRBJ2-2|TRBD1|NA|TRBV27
CASKDRTGPLGTGELFF
TGTGCCAGCAAGGATAGGACAGGCCCCTTGGGCACCGGGGAGCTGTTTTTT
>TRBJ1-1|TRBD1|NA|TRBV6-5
CASRVTGVMNTEAFF
TGTGCCAGCAGAGTGACAGGGGTCATGAACACTGAAGCTTTCTTT
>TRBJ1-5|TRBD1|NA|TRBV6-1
CASSEVGTGHNQPQHF
TGTGCCAGCAGTGAAGTGGGGACAGGGCACAATCAGCCCCAGCATTTT
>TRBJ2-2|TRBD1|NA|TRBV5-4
CASRSGGAVTGELFF
TGTGCCAGCAGATCAGGGGGCGCGGTCACCGGGGAGCTGTTTTTT
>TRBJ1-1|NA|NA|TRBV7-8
CASSLAGSHTEAFF
TGTGCCAGCAGCTTAGCGGGCAGCCACACTGAAGCTTTCTTT
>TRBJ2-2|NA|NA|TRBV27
CASSSWTGELFF
TGTGCCAGCAGTTCTTGGACCGGGGAGCTGTTTTTT
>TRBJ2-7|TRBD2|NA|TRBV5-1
CASSFLTSGPTYEQYF
TGCGCCAGCAGCTTCCTGACTAGCGGGCCCACCTACGAGCAGTACTTC
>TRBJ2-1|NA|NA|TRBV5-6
CASSGISSYNEQFF
TGTGCCAGCAGCGGCATCAGCTCCTACAATGAGCAGTTCTTC
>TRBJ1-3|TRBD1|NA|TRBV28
CASNVGTGAFSGNTIYF
TGTGCCAGCAACGTCGGGACAGGTGCCTTCTCTGGAAACACCATATATTTT
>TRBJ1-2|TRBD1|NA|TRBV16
CASSQWGTGERYGYTF
TGTGCCAGCAGCCAGTGGGGGACAGGGGAAAGATATGGCTACACCTTC
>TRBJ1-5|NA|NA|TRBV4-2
CASSQDGNQPQHF
TGTGCCAGCAGCCAAGACGGCAATCAGCCCCAGCATTTT
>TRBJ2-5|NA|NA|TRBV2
CASSEAHETQYF
TGTGCCAGCAGTGAAGCGCATGAGACCCAGTACTTC
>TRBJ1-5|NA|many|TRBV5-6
CASSLAGGDQPQHF
TGTGCCAGCAGCTTGGCCGGGGGGGACCAGCCCCAGCATTTT
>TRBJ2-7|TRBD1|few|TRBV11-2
CASSSPSGQRHEQYF
TGTGCCAGCAGCTCTCCCTCGGGACAGCGCCACGAGCAGTACTTC
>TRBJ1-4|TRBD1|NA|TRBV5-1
CASSLLGQGEKLFF
TGCGCCAGCAGCTTGCTCGGACAGGGGGAAAAACTGTTTTTT
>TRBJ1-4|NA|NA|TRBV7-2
CASSLDRTTNEKLFF
TGTGCCAGCAGCTTAGATAGGACAACTAATGAAAAACTGTTTTTT
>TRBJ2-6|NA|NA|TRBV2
CASSGRDLLAGANVLTF
TGTGCCAGCAGTGGCAGGGACTTACTCGCTGGGGCCAACGTCCTGACTTTC
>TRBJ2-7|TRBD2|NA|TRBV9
CASSVDYGRAYEQYF
TGTGCCAGCAGCGTAGATTACGGGAGGGCGTACGAGCAGTACTTC
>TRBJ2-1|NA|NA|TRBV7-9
CALQRSYNEQFF
TGTGCCCTACAGCGGTCCTACAATGAGCAGTTCTTC
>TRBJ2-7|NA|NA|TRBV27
CASSWGRLYEQYF
TGTGCCAGCAGTTGGGGACGACTCTACGAGCAGTACTTC
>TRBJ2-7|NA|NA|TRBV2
CASSEGSIGAYEQYF
TGTGCCAGCAGTGAAGGCTCAATTGGGGCCTACGAGCAGTACTTC
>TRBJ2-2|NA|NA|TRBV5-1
CASHTTGNTGELFF
TGCGCCAGCCACACGACAGGGAACACCGGGGAGCTGTTTTTT
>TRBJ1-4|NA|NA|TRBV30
CAGGPTNEKLFF
TGTGCCGGCGGGCCCACTAATGAAAAACTGTTTTTT
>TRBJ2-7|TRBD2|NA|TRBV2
CASSLGLEVEQYF
TGTGCCAGCAGCCTGGGACTAGAGGTCGAGCAGTACTTC
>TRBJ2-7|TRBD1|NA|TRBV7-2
CASSLAGTGGGEQYF
TGTGCCAGCAGCTTAGCGGGGACAGGGGGCGGTGAGCAGTACTTC
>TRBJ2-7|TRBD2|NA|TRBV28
CASSPGLAGNYEQYF
TGTGCCAGCAGCCCGGGACTAGCGGGAAACTACGAGCAGTACTTC
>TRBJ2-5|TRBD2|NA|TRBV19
CASSIVSGLADQETQYF
TGTGCCAGTAGTATAGTAAGTGGGCTAGCGGACCAAGAGACCCAGTACTTC
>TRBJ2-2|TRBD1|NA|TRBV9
CASSRQGQNTGELFF
TGTGCCAGCAGTCGACAGGGACAGAACACCGGGGAGCTGTTTTTT
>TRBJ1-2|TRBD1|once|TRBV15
CATSRVGQVGFNYGYTF
TGTGCCACCAGCAGAGTGGGACAGGTGGGGTTTAACTATGGCTACACCTTC
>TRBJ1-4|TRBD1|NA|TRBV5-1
CASSTAGTAGNEKLFF
TGCGCCAGCAGCACGGCGGGGACAGCGGGCAATGAAAAACTGTTTTTT
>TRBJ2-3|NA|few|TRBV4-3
CASSQERGADTQYF
TGCGCCAGCAGCCAAGAGCGCGGGGCAGATACGCAGTATTTT
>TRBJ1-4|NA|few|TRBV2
CATSAERREKLFF
TGTGCCACCTCGGCTGAAAGGCGCGAAAAACTGTTTTTT
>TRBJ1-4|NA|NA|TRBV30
CAWSHLLRDREKKLFF
TGTGCCTGGAGTCACCTGTTGCGGGACCGAGAGAAAAAACTGTTTTTT
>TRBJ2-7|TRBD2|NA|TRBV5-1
CASSLTSGSYEQYF
TGCGCCAGCAGCTTGACTAGCGGGAGCTACGAGCAGTACTTC